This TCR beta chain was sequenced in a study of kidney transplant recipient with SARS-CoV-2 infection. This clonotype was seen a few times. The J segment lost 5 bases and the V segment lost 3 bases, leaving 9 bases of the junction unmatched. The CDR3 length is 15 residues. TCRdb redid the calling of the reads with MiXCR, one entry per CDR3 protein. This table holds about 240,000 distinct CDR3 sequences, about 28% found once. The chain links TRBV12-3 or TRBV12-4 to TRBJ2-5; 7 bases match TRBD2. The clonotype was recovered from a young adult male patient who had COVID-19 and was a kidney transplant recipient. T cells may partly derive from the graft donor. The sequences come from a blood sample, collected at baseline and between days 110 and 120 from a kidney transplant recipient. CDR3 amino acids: CASSLGGGTGETQYF. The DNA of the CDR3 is TGTGCCAGCAGTTTGGGGGGGGGGACCGGTGAGACCCAGTACTTC.